The rows below give T cell receptor beta chains drawn from one sample of a study of identical twins. TCRdb re-derived calls from the 5' RACE reads in MiXCR, one entry per CDR3 protein. The data contain some 1,700,000 distinct CDR3 sequences, about 31% of them seen just once; the ten biggest clones take up 0.25% to 0.3%. The sequenced sample was cord blood. The receptor set was obtained from a newborn girl in good health. Both conserved end residues are part of each CDR3. A D gene is named only where the DNA matches it firmly. Rows may omit the clone size; those that give it use once, few, many or a size class.

cdr3_nt cdr3_aa d_call v_call clone_size j_call
TGTGCCACCAGTCAAACAACAGATACGCAGTATTTT CATSQTTDTQYF - TRBV24-1 many TRBJ2-3
TGTGCCAGCAGCGCCCGGGACAGGGGGCTTAGCAATCAGCCCCAGCATTTT CASSARDRGLSNQPQHF TRBD1 TRBV9 - TRBJ1-5
TGTGCCAGCAGCTCTCATAGCGGCGATAGCTCCTACAATGAGCAGTTCTTC CASSSHSGDSSYNEQFF - TRBV11-2 - TRBJ2-1
TGCAGTGCTACGGACTCTACAGATACGCAGTATTTT CSATDSTDTQYF - TRBV20-1 many TRBJ2-3
TGCGCCAGCAGCCTTTTCTACGGCGGGGGATACAATGAGCAGTTCTTC CASSLFYGGGYNEQFF TRBD2 TRBV5-1 few TRBJ2-1
TGTGCCAGTAGTAGGGACGCCGGGACAGAGACCCAGTACTTC CASSRDAGTETQYF - TRBV19 few TRBJ2-5
TGTGCCAGCAGCTTACGACAAAGCGGGAATGAGCAGTTCTTC CASSLRQSGNEQFF - TRBV7-9 - TRBJ2-1
TGTGCCAGCAGCCTTCCGCCCCCTTACGAGCAGTACTTC CASSLPPPYEQYF - TRBV7-9 - TRBJ2-7
TGTGCCAGCAGCGTAGTAGCGGGAGTGGGGGAGACCCAGTACTTC CASSVVAGVGETQYF TRBD2 TRBV9 - TRBJ2-5
TGCAGTGCTAGAGGAACAGGGGTCTATAATTCACCCCTCCACTTT CSARGTGVYNSPLHF TRBD1 TRBV20-1 - TRBJ1-6
TGTGCCAGCAGTTACCGGGACACGGGTCGCTACGAGCAGTTCTTC CASSYRDTGRYEQFF - TRBV6-5 - TRBJ2-1
TGTGCCAGCAGTTATTCTGATTCCTATAATTCACCCCTCCACTTT CASSYSDSYNSPLHF - TRBV6-6 - TRBJ1-6
TGTGCCAGCAGCTTAGATAGGGGGCTGAGCAATCAGCCCCAGCATTTT CASSLDRGLSNQPQHF TRBD1 TRBV7-2 - TRBJ1-5
TGTGCCAGCAGCCCACAGGGCCCGAGCAATCAGCCCCAGCATTTT CASSPQGPSNQPQHF - TRBV28 few TRBJ1-5
TGTGCTAGTGGTTTGGTACTGACAGGAGGAAATGAGCAGTTCTTC CASGLVLTGGNEQFF - TRBV12-5 - TRBJ2-1
TGTGCCAGCAGCCAAGAACCGAGACTAGCGGGGGGCTACGAGCAGTACTTC CASSQEPRLAGGYEQYF TRBD2 TRBV4-2 - TRBJ2-7
TGTGCCAGCAGCCCAAGACTAGCGTATCCCCAAGAGACCCAGTACTTC CASSPRLAYPQETQYF TRBD2 TRBV9 - TRBJ2-5
TGTGCCAGCAGCCAAGATGACGGTGGACCCTTACGAGAGACCCAGTACTTC CASSQDDGGPLRETQYF - TRBV14 few TRBJ2-5
TGCAGTGCTAGTAACCGACAGCGACTCTCCTACGAGCAGTACTTC CSASNRQRLSYEQYF - TRBV20-1 few TRBJ2-7
TGTGCCAGCAGTTCCATCTCCGGGACAGGGAAGGGCTACACCTTC CASSSISGTGKGYTF TRBD1 TRBV27 - TRBJ1-2
TGTGCCAGCGTCAACCGGGACCTTTTGAACGAGCAGTACTTC CASVNRDLLNEQYF - TRBV12-3/TRBV12-4 few TRBJ2-7
TGTGCCAGCAGCTTTGCGAGTGGGGGGGAGCAGTACTTC CASSFASGGEQYF TRBD2 TRBV11-1 - TRBJ2-5
TGCAGTGCGGACAGGAACTACAATGAGCAGTACTTC CSADRNYNEQYF TRBD1 TRBV20-1 - TRBJ2-7
TGTGCCAGCAGCGTAGCTCCGGGGGCGGGCGAGACCCAGTACTTC CASSVAPGAGETQYF - TRBV9 - TRBJ2-5
TGCGCCAGCAGCCCGCCCCGGCTGAGCTCCTACAATGAGCAGTTCTTC CASSPPRLSSYNEQFF - TRBV5-1 many TRBJ2-1
TGTGCCAGCAGCTTACCGGACAGGGTGATGGTGCAGTACTTC CASSLPDRVMVQYF TRBD1 TRBV13 - TRBJ2-7
TGCAGTGCCAGACTAGCGGGAGGTAGTCCTAGCACAGATACGCAGTATTTT CSARLAGGSPSTDTQYF TRBD2 TRBV20-1 - TRBJ2-3
TGTGCCAGCAGAGACAGGGGGCTCGGCACTGAAGCTTTCTTT CASRDRGLGTEAFF TRBD1 TRBV27 - TRBJ1-1
TGTGCCAGCAGTATTCCCGGGACCTACGAGCAGTACTTC CASSIPGTYEQYF - TRBV7-9 few TRBJ2-7
TGTGCCAGCGGGCAGCTCAATCAGCCCCAGCATTTT CASGQLNQPQHF - TRBV12-3/TRBV12-4 few TRBJ1-5
TGCGCCAGCAGCTTGGAGGGCGGGAGCGATAGCAATCAGCCCCAGCATTTT CASSLEGGSDSNQPQHF - TRBV5-1 few TRBJ1-5
TGTGCCAGCAGTGTCCGCCGGGATTTCTCCTACAATGAGCAGTACTTC CASSVRRDFSYNEQYF - TRBV12-3/TRBV12-4 - TRBJ2-7
TGTGCCAGCAGTTTGGGATACAGGGATGGCCAGCCCCAGCATTTT CASSLGYRDGQPQHF - TRBV27 few TRBJ1-5
TGTGCCAGCAGCTTAGGACTAGCGGGAGGGCCGTTAGATACGCAGTATTTT CASSLGLAGGPLDTQYF TRBD2 TRBV7-2 few TRBJ2-3
TGTGCCAGCAGCCGACTAGGGACTAGCGGGAGGAATGAGCAGTACTTC CASSRLGTSGRNEQYF TRBD2 TRBV11-2 - TRBJ2-7
TGTGCCAGCAGCCTAGAAAGGCCACAGGGGTATAATTCACCCCTCCACTTT CASSLERPQGYNSPLHF TRBD1 TRBV7-9 - TRBJ1-6
TGCAGTGCTAGAGGAGGCAGGGGTGGCTACAATGAGCAGTTCTTC CSARGGRGGYNEQFF - TRBV20-1 few TRBJ2-1
TGTGCCAGCAGTTTAAGGGATCGGAGAAACGGTGAGCAGTTCTTC CASSLRDRRNGEQFF - TRBV28 - TRBJ2-1
TGCAGTGCTAGAGGGGTCCCGGGACCTCGCTCCTACGAGCAGTACTTC CSARGVPGPRSYEQYF - TRBV20-1 - TRBJ2-7
TGTGCCAGCAGCCCCGGACTAGCGGACATCTACGAGCAGTACTTC CASSPGLADIYEQYF TRBD2 TRBV5-5 few TRBJ2-7
TGCAGTGCTAGAGTGGCGGGGGGGAGCTCCTACAATGAGCAGTACTTC CSARVAGGSSYNEQYF TRBD2 TRBV20-1 - TRBJ2-7
TGCGCCAGCAGCCCCGAAGGGTGGGGCTACACCTTC CASSPEGWGYTF - TRBV5-1 - TRBJ1-2
TGTGCCAGCAGCTACACGACGGACCTCGAAGCTTTCTTT CASSYTTDLEAFF - TRBV12-3/TRBV12-4 - TRBJ1-1
TGCAGCGTAGCATGGGGGGTCAATGAGCAGTTCTTC CSVAWGVNEQFF - TRBV20-1 - TRBJ2-1
TGTGCCAGCAGTTTGGGGGATAGCCAGTACTTC CASSLGDSQYF - TRBV12-3/TRBV12-4 many TRBJ2-5
TGTGCCAGCAGCTTAACATTGGCAGATACGCAGTATTTT CASSLTLADTQYF - TRBV7-2 many TRBJ2-3
TGTGCCAGCAGCCAAGATCTTACGGGGCTACAGGAGGACTATGGCTACACCTTC CASSQDLTGLQEDYGYTF - TRBV3-1 few TRBJ1-2
TGTGCCAGCAGCTTAGGAGGACTAGTTCAGTATTTT CASSLGGLVQYF TRBD2 TRBV11-2 many TRBJ2-3
TGTGCCAGCAGCCGACCTTACCAAGAGACCCAGTACTTC CASSRPYQETQYF - TRBV5-6 many TRBJ2-5
TGCAGTGCTAGATCTAGCGGAGGGGGCCTTAACTATGGCTACACCTTC CSARSSGGGLNYGYTF TRBD1 TRBV20-1 few TRBJ1-2
TGTGCCAGCAAAGGGACAGCTAATTCACCCCTCCACTTT CASKGTANSPLHF TRBD1 TRBV27 few TRBJ1-6
TGTGCCAGCAGTGAAGCCCTGATGACTAGCCACAATGAGCAGTACTTC CASSEALMTSHNEQYF TRBD2 TRBV6-1 few TRBJ2-5
TGCGCCAGCAGCCAAGTCGGTGTAGGGGACACTGAAGCTTTCTTT CASSQVGVGDTEAFF - TRBV4-1 - TRBJ1-1
TGCAGCTTAGGGGGTGAGCAGTTCTTC CSLGGEQFF - TRBV29-1 few TRBJ2-1
TGCAGTGTCCGGACTAGCGGGGGGTTCGAGACCCAGTACTTC CSVRTSGGFETQYF TRBD2 TRBV20-1 - TRBJ2-5
TGTGCCAGTAGTTTCTCTAGCGGGAGGGGTGAGCAGTTCTTC CASSFSSGRGEQFF TRBD2 TRBV19 - TRBJ2-1
TGCGCCAGCAGCTTGAGCGGGGCTATGAATGAGCAGTTCTTC CASSLSGAMNEQFF TRBD2 TRBV5-1 few TRBJ2-1
TGTGCCAGCAGTTACTCCCATAGGAGGTCTAGGGATGCTTTCTTT CASSYSHRRSRDAFF - TRBV6-6 - TRBJ1-1
TGTGCCAGCAGCTTAAGGCATAATTCACCCCTCCACTTT CASSLRHNSPLHF - TRBV7-2 many TRBJ1-6